This entry lists 15 T cell receptor beta chains sequenced from one sample in a study of lymphopenia after photon versus proton radiotherapy. TCRdb keeps only in-frame clones here, not all; method: immunoSEQ multiplex PCR. Of some 41,000 clones listed, about 86% are singletons. The sequenced sample was peripheral blood, obtained from a patient treated with proton-based radiotherapy. Receptor source: a woman between 70 and 85 years old with pancreatic cancer. Some clones in this sample may be carry-over from other donors' samples.

This clone showed up just once. J is TRBJ2-1 and V is TRBV4-1; 8 nucleotides align to TRBD2. In germline, CDR1 is MGHRA, CDR2 YSYEKL. Germline trimming cut 2 bases from V and 4 bases from J; bases unmatched to any gene: 13. This CDR3 is built from 18 residues. This CDR3 reads CASSQKPPGVAGYNEQFF. CDR3 DNA: TGCGCCAGCAGCCAAAAACCCCCCGGGGTAGCGGGATACAATGAGCAGTTCTTC.

This chain connects TRBV7-9 to TRBJ2-1; 10 bases agree with TRBD2. This CDR3 is built from 19 residues. The trim removed 0 bases at V and 9 bases at J, leaving 17 bases unmatched. Germline CDR1 SEHNR, CDR2 FQNEAQ (reference sequence). DNA of the CDR3: TGTGCCAGCAGCTTAGCGCACGGTACTAGCGGGAAGGGAGGGACTGAGCAGTTCTTC. Its protein product is CASSLAHGTSGKGGTEQFF. The variable domain in full, with the rest retrieved from reference TRBV7-9 and TRBJ2-1, is DTGVSQNPRHKITKRGQNVTFRCDPISEHNRLYWYRQTLGQGPEFLTYFQNEAQLEKSRLLSDRFSAERPKGSFSTLEIQRTEQGDSAMYLCASSLAHGTSGKGGTEQFFGPGTRLTVL.

This clone was seen just once. V gene TRBV30 combines with J gene TRBJ2-7; TRBD2 agrees at 10 bases. The CDR3 sequence is 12 residues long. Germline values: CDR1 GTSNPN, CDR2 SVGIG (reference sequence). V was pared by 5 bases and J by 6 bases, with 4 bases of the junction left unmatched. In DNA form, the CDR3 reads TGTGCCTGGGCCGGGACTAGCGCCGAGCAGTACTTC. It yields the protein CAWAGTSAEQYF.

V and J are TRBV5-5 and TRBJ2-5; D perhaps matches TRBD2 (6 bases). In germline, CDR1 is SGHKS, CDR2 YYEKEE (reference sequence). V was clipped by 1 base and J by 5 bases, with 18 bases between them. CDR3 size: 16 residues. CDR3 residues: CASSLRVAVGGETQYF. As DNA, the CDR3 is TGTGCCAGCAGCTTGAGGGTAGCGGTCGGCGGGGAGACCCAGTACTTC.

The chain combines TRBV7-2 with TRBJ1-1; D call uncertain. Germline loops: CDR1 SGHTA, CDR2 FQGNSA. The V and J ends lost 1 base and 3 bases respectively, with 9 bases between them. The CDR3 is made up of 14 amino acids. CDR3 in amino acids: CASSLVPGYTEAFF. The CDR3 bases are TGTGCCAGCAGCTTAGTCCCTGGGTACACTGAAGCTTTCTTT.

This clone is a singleton in its sample. The chain links TRBV7-2 to TRBJ2-7; 7 nucleotides align to TRBD2. The CDR3 is made up of 15 amino acids. The V gene's germline CDR1 is SGHTA and CDR2 FQGNSA. Trimming cost V 3 bases and J 3 bases; bases outside gene matches: 8. The CDR3 sequence is CASSFLGGTGYEQYF. The CDR3 DNA reads as TGTGCCAGCAGCTTCCTGGGAGGGACGGGCTACGAGCAGTACTTC.

The chain is built from TRBV15 and TRBJ2-7; 9 bases are a match to TRBD2. The CDR3 loop spans 16 amino acids. The germline gives CDR1 LNHNV, CDR2 YYDKDF (reference sequence). V dropped 1 base and J dropped 1; count of bases not matched to a gene: 5. CDR3 bases: TGTGCCACCAGCAGAGGGGGGGCGGGAGGGTCCTACGAGCAGTACTTC. It encodes CATSRGGAGGSYEQYF.

V gene TRBV7-2 combines with J gene TRBJ2-3, with D hard to call. The CDR3 is 14 residues long. Germline V gene sequence: CDR1 SGHTA, CDR2 FQGNSA. V lost 3 bases, J lost 6 bases, and 13 bases lay in between. For the CDR3, the DNA is TGTGCCAGCAGCTTCGATTCCCGTGCGGATACGCAGTATTTT. Translation: CASSFDSRADTQYF.

V is TRBV20-1 and J is TRBJ1-2; weak D call: TRBD1 (5 bases). The CDR3 contains 11 residues. Trimming stripped 6 bases from V and 14 bases from J, with 19 bases between. Per germline, CDR1 DFQATT and CDR2 SNEGSKA (reference sequence). DNA of the CDR3: TGCAGTGCCCTCGACCCACCAGGGTCAACCTTC. Protein sequence: CSALDPPGSTF.

The rearrangement joins TRBV14 to TRBJ2-6, with 10 bases aligning to TRBD1. Germline CDR1 SGHDN, CDR2 FVKESK. The CDR3 length is 22 residues. The J segment lost 2 bases and the V segment lost 2 bases, leaving 18 bases of the junction unmatched. The CDR3 DNA is TGTGCCAGCAGCCAAAATCGCCCCCACGGACAGGGGGTTGGGGCTGGGGCCAACGTCCTGACTTTC. Translating gives CASSQNRPHGQGVGAGANVLTF.

This clone appeared once. V usage is TRBV18 and J usage is TRBJ1-2; D unclear. V was pared by 5 bases and J by 14 bases, with 15 bases between. Per the germline V gene, CDR1 is KGHSH and CDR2 is LQKENI. This CDR3 region has 11 residues. The CDR3 protein is CASSAGQERTF. CDR3 DNA: TGTGCCAGCTCAGCTGGGCAGGAGAGGACCTTC.

This chain links TRBV11-3 with TRBJ2-5, with a tentative D call TRBD1 (6 bases). The CDR3 loop spans 13 amino acids. Looked up from germline, CDR1 is SGHNT and CDR2 is YENEEA. V was shortened by 5 bases and J by 7 bases, with 14 bases between the two germline ends. CDR3 bases: TGTGCCAGCAGCCCGAAACAGGGTGCGACCCAGTACTTC. Amino acids: CASSPKQGATQYF.

The CDR3 here is CASSSSSQGATKNIQYF. CDR3 nucleotides: TGTGCCAGCAGCTCCTCTAGTCAGGGGGCTACCAAAAACATTCAGTACTTC. The chain carries TRBV5-6 and TRBJ2-4, with TRBD1 matching 8 bases. J was trimmed by 2 bases and V by 3 bases; bases with no gene match: 10. CDR1 and CDR2 from the germline V gene are SGHDT and YYEEEE. The CDR3 has 17 residues. The full variable domain, rest sourced from reference TRBV5-6 and TRBJ2-4, is DAGVTQSPTHLIKTRGQQVTLRCSPKSGHDTVSWYQQALGQGPQFIFQYYEEEERQRGNFPDRFSGHQFPNYSSELNVNALLLGDSALYLCASSSSSQGATKNIQYFGAGTRLSVL.

CDR3 DNA: TGTGCCACTTCGGACGGCCCGCAAGAGACCCAGTACTTC. Its protein is CATSDGPQETQYF. The chain combines TRBV10-3 with TRBJ2-5; the D is unclear. Germline V gene lookup returns CDR1 ENHRY and CDR2 SYGVKD. Trimming removed 10 bases at V and 2 bases at J, with 14 bases between. The CDR3 loop spans 13 amino acids.

V usage is TRBV9 and J usage is TRBJ1-1; no reliable D call. Germline V gene data show CDR1 as SGDLS and CDR2 as YYNGEE. The CDR3 totals 14 residues. V shed 3 bases and J shed 0 bases, with 9 bases lying between them. CDR3 coding DNA: TGTGCCAGCAGCGAGAGGGTCATGAACACTGAAGCTTTCTTT. This encodes CASSERVMNTEAFF. Complete variable domain (other parts from reference TRBV9 and TRBJ1-1): DSGVTQTPKHLITATGQRVTLRCSPRSGDLSVYWYQQSLDQGLQFLIQYYNGEERAKGNILERFSAQQFPDLHSELNLSSLELGDSALYFCASSERVMNTEAFFGQGTRLTVV.